This T cell receptor beta chain stems from a study of shared clonotypes between healthy human individuals. Study-wide points: Generation probabilities were higher for clonotypes shared across all four sorted-subset donors than for unshared ones. The represented genetic and exposure-history diversity was limited by the small number of donors.

This CDR3 spans 15 amino acids. CDR1 and CDR2 (germline): SQVTM, ANQGSEA. Losses at the gene ends were 6 bases for V and 4 bases for J; bases not matched to a gene: 11. Investigators spread the genomic DNA of each subset evenly over several immunoSEQ plates. Assay: immunoSEQ multiplex PCR; the TCRdb copy retains only in-frame clones and omits some. The sample carries 2 million to 2.5 million clones, around 95% recorded once. All the donors were Caucasian adults who lived in Nashville, Tennessee. As regards this clone: The antigen remains unidentified.

The sequenced material came from naive CD4+ T cells sorted from blood. Indicated subset: CD45RA+ positively selected. The chain recombines TRBV29-1 with TRBJ2-3, with 9 bases aligning to TRBD2. The clonotype originates from a man between 18 and 29 years old in good health. DNA of the CDR3: TGCAGCGTCGCCCTAGCGGGAAAGGGACCAGATACGCAGTATTTT. It encodes CSVALAGKGPDTQYF.